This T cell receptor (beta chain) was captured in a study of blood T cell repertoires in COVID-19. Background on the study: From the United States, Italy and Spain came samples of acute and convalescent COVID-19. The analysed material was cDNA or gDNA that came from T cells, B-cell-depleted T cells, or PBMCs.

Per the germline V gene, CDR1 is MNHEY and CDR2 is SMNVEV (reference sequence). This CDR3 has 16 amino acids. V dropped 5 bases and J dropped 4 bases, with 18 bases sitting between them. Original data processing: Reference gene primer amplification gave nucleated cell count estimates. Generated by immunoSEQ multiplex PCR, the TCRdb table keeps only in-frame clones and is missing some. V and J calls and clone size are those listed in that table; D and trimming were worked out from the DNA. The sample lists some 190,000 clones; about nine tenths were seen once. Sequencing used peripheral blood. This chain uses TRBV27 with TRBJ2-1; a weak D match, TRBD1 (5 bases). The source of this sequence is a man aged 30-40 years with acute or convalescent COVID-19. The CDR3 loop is CASSPDLGQKYNEQFF. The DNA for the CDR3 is TGTGCCAGCAGTCCCGACCTGGGGCAGAAGTACAATGAGCAGTTCTTC.